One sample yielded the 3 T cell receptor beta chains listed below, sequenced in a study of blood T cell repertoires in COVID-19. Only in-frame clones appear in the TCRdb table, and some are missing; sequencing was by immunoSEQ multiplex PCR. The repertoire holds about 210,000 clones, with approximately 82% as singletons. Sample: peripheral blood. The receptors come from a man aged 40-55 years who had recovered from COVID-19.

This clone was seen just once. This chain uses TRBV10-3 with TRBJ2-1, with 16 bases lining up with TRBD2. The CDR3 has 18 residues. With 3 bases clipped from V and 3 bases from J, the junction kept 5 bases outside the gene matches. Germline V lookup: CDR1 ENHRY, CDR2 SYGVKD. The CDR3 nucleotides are TGTGCCATCAGTGATGGGACTAGCGGGGGGGCGGGCTACAATGAGCAGTTCTTC. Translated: CAISDGTSGGAGYNEQFF.

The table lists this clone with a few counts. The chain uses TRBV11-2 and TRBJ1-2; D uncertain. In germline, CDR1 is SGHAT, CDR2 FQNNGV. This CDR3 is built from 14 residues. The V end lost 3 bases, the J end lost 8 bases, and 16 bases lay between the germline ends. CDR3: CASSFAGGRPGYTF. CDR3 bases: TGTGCCAGCAGCTTCGCAGGCGGGCGACCGGGCTACACCTTC.

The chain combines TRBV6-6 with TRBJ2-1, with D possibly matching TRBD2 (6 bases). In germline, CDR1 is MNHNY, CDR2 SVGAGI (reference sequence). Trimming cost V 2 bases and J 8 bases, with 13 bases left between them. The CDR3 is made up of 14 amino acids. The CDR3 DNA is TGTGCCAGCAGTTACCAAGGTTCTAGCGATGAGCAGTTCTTC. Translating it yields CASSYQGSSDEQFF.